Listed below are T cell receptor beta chains from one sample, sequenced in a study of blood T cell repertoires in COVID-19. Only in-frame clones appear in the TCRdb table, and some are missing; sequencing was by immunoSEQ multiplex PCR. The table shows fewer than 55,000 clones, with roughly four fifths occurring only once. Sequenced material: peripheral blood. The receptors were sampled from a man aged 65 to 85 with active COVID-19. CDR3s include the opening cysteine and the closing phenylalanine or tryptophan. D genes are given only for firm matches. For some rows the clone size is stated as once, few or many, or as a class when expanded; others skip it.

>TRBJ1-1|once|NA|TRBV15
CATSRDQGGTAEAFF
TGTGCCACCAGCAGAGATCAGGGAGGAACTGCTGAAGCTTTCTTT
>TRBJ2-2|NA|NA|TRBV24-1
CATRRGSHTGELFF
TGTGCCACCCGTCGCGGCAGCCACACCGGGGAGCTGTTTTTT
>TRBJ2-7|NA|TRBD2|TRBV9
CASSAPGLADEQYF
TGTGCCAGCAGCGCTCCAGGACTAGCGGACGAGCAGTACTTC
>TRBJ1-2|NA|TRBD1|TRBV3-1/TRBV3-2
CASSQDLTGGLGGYTF
TGTGCCAGCAGTCAAGATTTGACAGGGGGCTTGGGTGGCTACACCTTC
>TRBJ2-2|NA|TRBD1|TRBV3-1/TRBV3-2
CASSQTGGWAGELFF
TGTGCCAGCAGCCAAACAGGGGGCTGGGCCGGGGAGCTGTTTTTT
>TRBJ2-1|NA|TRBD2|TRBV9
CASSVTSGGAYNEQFF
TGTGCCAGCAGCGTTACTAGCGGGGGGGCCTACAATGAGCAGTTCTTC
>TRBJ2-5|NA|NA|TRBV2
CASSRDSPKGETQYF
TGTGCCAGCAGCCGCGACAGTCCTAAGGGAGAGACCCAGTACTTC
>TRBJ1-2|NA|TRBD1|TRBV12-5
CASGLQGRAFADGYTF
TGTGCTAGTGGTCTACAGGGGAGAGCCTTCGCGGATGGCTACACCTTC
>TRBJ2-1|NA|NA|TRBV1
CTSSQAGTGHSYNEQFF
TGCACCAGCAGCCAAGCAGGGACGGGACACTCCTACAATGAGCAGTTCTTC
>TRBJ1-3|NA|NA|TRBV30
CASNSGNTIYF
TGTGCCTCTAACTCTGGAAACACCATATATTTT